Listed below are T cell receptor beta chains from one sample, sequenced in a study of vaccination and CD4 T cells after COVID-19. TCRdb re-analysed the PCR reads in MiXCR, keeping a single row per CDR3 protein. The sample consists of several thousand distinct CDR3 sequences, around half of them appearing once. No antigen has been identified for these receptors. The specimen was CD4+ T cells from blood, cultured in vitro. The receptors derive from a human donor in good health. Both conserved end residues are part of each CDR3. Fields, in order: CDR3 protein, CDR3 DNA, D gene, J gene, V gene, clone size. A D gene is named only where the DNA matches it firmly. The size of a clone is reported for some rows only, either as once, few or many, or as a class for expanded clones.

CDR3: CASSPLAGVEETQYF
DNA: TGTGCCAGCAGTCCCCTAGCGGGAGTAGAAGAGACCCAGTACTTC
D: TRBD2
J: TRBJ2-5
V: TRBV27
size: -

CDR3: CASRVQSGADTQYF
DNA: TGTGCCAGTAGGGTCCAATCCGGAGCTGATACGCAGTATTTT
D: -
J: TRBJ2-3
V: TRBV19
size: -

CDR3: CASSEATGWGYTF
DNA: TGTGCCAGCAGTGAAGCCACAGGGTGGGGCTACACCTTC
D: -
J: TRBJ1-2
V: TRBV25-1
size: -

CDR3: CAIRTGLAAYEQYF
DNA: TGTGCCATCAGGACCGGACTAGCGGCCTACGAGCAGTACTTC
D: TRBD2
J: TRBJ2-7
V: TRBV10-3
size: few

CDR3: CASSLGSGQGTYEQYF
DNA: TGTGCCAGCAGTTTGGGGTCGGGACAGGGTACCTACGAGCAGTACTTC
D: TRBD1
J: TRBJ2-7
V: TRBV28
size: few

CDR3: CASSPGTIGEQYF
DNA: TGTGCCAGTAGCCCGGGGACCATTGGGGAGCAGTACTTC
D: -
J: TRBJ2-7
V: TRBV19
size: -

CDR3: CSARDGAANTGELFF
DNA: TGCAGTGCTAGAGACGGGGCAGCGAACACCGGGGAGCTGTTTTTT
D: -
J: TRBJ2-2
V: TRBV20-1
size: -

CDR3: CSARVATGDPYF
DNA: TGCAGTGCTAGAGTCGCGACAGGGGATCCGTATTTT
D: TRBD1
J: TRBJ2-3
V: TRBV20-1
size: once

CDR3: CAISGDSDSPLHF
DNA: TGTGCCATCAGTGGGGACAGTGATTCACCCCTCCACTTT
D: TRBD1
J: TRBJ1-6
V: TRBV10-3
size: few

CDR3: CASSLGKPGQLSYEQYF
DNA: TGTGCCAGCAGCTTAGGCAAACCGGGACAGCTCTCCTACGAGCAGTACTTC
D: TRBD1
J: TRBJ2-7
V: TRBV7-6
size: few

CDR3: CSAKMGQGFGTQYF
DNA: TGCAGTGCTAAGATGGGACAGGGGTTTGGGACCCAGTACTTC
D: TRBD1
J: TRBJ2-5
V: TRBV20-1
size: few

CDR3: CASSLTSGLPNYGYTF
DNA: TGTGCCAGCAGCTTAACCTCAGGGTTACCTAACTATGGCTACACCTTC
D: -
J: TRBJ1-2
V: TRBV7-2
size: medium-sized

CDR3: CASSPPPRQSSGNTIYF
DNA: TGTGCCAGCAGCCCACCTCCTCGACAGAGCTCTGGAAACACCATATATTTT
D: -
J: TRBJ1-3
V: TRBV7-9
size: few

CDR3: CASRPRGVNTEAFF
DNA: TGTGCCAGCAGGCCCCGGGGGGTGAACACTGAAGCTTTCTTT
D: -
J: TRBJ1-1
V: TRBV6-1
size: -

CDR3: CSASPSDYSNQPQHF
DNA: TGCAGTGCTAGCCCCAGCGACTATAGCAATCAGCCCCAGCATTTT
D: -
J: TRBJ1-5
V: TRBV20-1
size: few

CDR3: CSATTGSGANVLTF
DNA: TGCAGTGCCACGACAGGGAGCGGGGCCAACGTCCTGACTTTC
D: TRBD1
J: TRBJ2-6
V: TRBV20-1
size: -

CDR3: CSVAPGLPYEQYF
DNA: TGCAGCGTTGCCCCGGGACTCCCGTACGAGCAGTACTTC
D: -
J: TRBJ2-7
V: TRBV29-1
size: -

CDR3: CSASIGRSANYGYTF
DNA: TGCAGTGCTAGCATCGGCCGCTCCGCTAACTATGGCTACACCTTC
D: -
J: TRBJ1-2
V: TRBV20-1
size: -

CDR3: CATSRRDRGRRETQYF
DNA: TGTGCCACCAGCAGGAGGGACAGGGGGCGACGAGAGACCCAGTACTTC
D: TRBD1
J: TRBJ2-5
V: TRBV15
size: few

CDR3: CAATRDRDDEQYF
DNA: TGTGCCGCCACCCGGGACAGGGACGACGAGCAGTACTTC
D: TRBD1
J: TRBJ2-7
V: TRBV10-3
size: -

CDR3: CASSHGLDSYEQYF
DNA: TGTGCCAGCAGTCATGGACTGGATTCCTACGAGCAGTACTTC
D: -
J: TRBJ2-7
V: TRBV2
size: -

CDR3: CASSLRGDGTSTDTQYF
DNA: TGTGCCAGCAGTCTCCGCGGGGACGGGACTAGCACAGATACGCAGTATTTT
D: -
J: TRBJ2-3
V: TRBV6-2/TRBV6-3
size: -